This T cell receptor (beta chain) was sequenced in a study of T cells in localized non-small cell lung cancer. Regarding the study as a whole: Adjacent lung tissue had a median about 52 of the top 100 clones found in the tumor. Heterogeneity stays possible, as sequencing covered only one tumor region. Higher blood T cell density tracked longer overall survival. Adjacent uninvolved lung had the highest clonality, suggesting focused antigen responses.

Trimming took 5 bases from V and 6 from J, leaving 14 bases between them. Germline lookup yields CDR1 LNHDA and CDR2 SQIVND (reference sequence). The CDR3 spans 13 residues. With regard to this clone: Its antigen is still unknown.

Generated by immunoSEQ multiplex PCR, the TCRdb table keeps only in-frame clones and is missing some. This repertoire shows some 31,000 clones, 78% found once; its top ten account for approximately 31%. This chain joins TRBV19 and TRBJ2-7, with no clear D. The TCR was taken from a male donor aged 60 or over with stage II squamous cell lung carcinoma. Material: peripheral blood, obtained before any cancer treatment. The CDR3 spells CASSQGPLGEQYF. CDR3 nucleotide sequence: TGTGCCAGTAGTCAAGGGCCCCTCGGCGAGCAGTACTTC.